One sample yielded the 24 T cell receptor beta chains listed below, sequenced in a study of cytomegalovirus exposure and HLA in healthy donors. Both 60 Vbeta primers and 13 Jbeta primers went into the PCR. TCRdb's copy holds only in-frame clones and misses some; the assay was immunoSEQ multiplex PCR. The sample has tens of thousands of clones, roughly 80% seen once. Sequencing input: PBMCs. The receptors shown here come from a woman aged 30 to 39 in good health and CMV-seronegative.

This CDR3 is CASSAGPQREQYF. In DNA form, the CDR3 reads TGTGCCAGCAGCGCGGGCCCTCAGCGGGAGCAGTACTTC. The V and J genes are TRBV7-3 and TRBJ2-7; a possible D gene is TRBD2 (5 bases). The CDR3 is 13 amino acids. Trimming cost V 5 bases and J 7 bases, with 15 bases left between them. The germline V gene encodes CDR1 SGHTA and CDR2 FQGTGA. The complete variable domain, with remaining parts taken from reference TRBV7-3 and TRBJ2-7, reads GAGVSQTPSNKVTEKGKYVELRCDPISGHTALYWYRQSLGQGPEFLIYFQGTGAADDSGLPNDRFFAVRPEGSVSTLKIQRTERGDSAVYLCASSAGPQREQYFGPGTRLTVT.

This clone occurred a few times. The J gene is TRBJ2-7, the V gene TRBV5-8; 8 nucleotides align to TRBD1. Germline trimming cut 3 bases from V and 3 bases from J; bases unmatched to any gene: 5. The germline gives CDR1 SGHTS, CDR2 YDEGEE. The CDR3 runs to 14 residues. The chain's CDR3 is CASSWRTGSYEQYF. The CDR3 DNA follows: TGTGCCAGCAGCTGGAGGACAGGGAGCTACGAGCAGTACTTC.

The rearrangement joins TRBV9 to TRBJ1-1; weak D call: TRBD1 (5 bases). Germline V gene sequence: CDR1 SGDLS, CDR2 YYNGEE. V lost 4 bases and J lost 1, with 17 bases in between. This CDR3 region has 16 residues. The CDR3 sequence is CASSPYMGGRNTEAFF. CDR3 in DNA: TGTGCCAGCAGCCCCTACATGGGGGGAAGGAACACTGAAGCTTTCTTT.

The genes are TRBV5-1 and TRBJ2-3; TRBD2 is a possible D gene (7 bases). CDR3 size: 16 residues. V dropped 4 bases and J dropped 4 bases, with 19 bases sitting between them. The germline gives CDR1 SGHRS, CDR2 YFSETQ. CDR3 DNA sequence: TGCGCCAGCAGCCGGGGGGCGGTTACTAAGGCAGATACGCAGTATTTT. It specifies CASSRGAVTKADTQYF.

The chain combines TRBV5-8 with TRBJ1-1; D uncertain. Germline lookup yields CDR1 SGHTS and CDR2 YDEGEE. The CDR3 has 12 amino acids. V dropped 1 base and J dropped 7 bases, with 8 bases sitting between them. The CDR3: CASSLIGLEAFF. The CDR3 DNA sequence: TGTGCCAGCAGCTTGATTGGGCTTGAAGCTTTCTTT.

This clone was recorded only once. This rearrangement joins TRBV2 to TRBJ2-2, with a tentative D call TRBD2 (6 bases). The CDR3 is made up of 15 amino acids. Trimming pared 6 bases from V and 1 base from J, leaving 12 bases between. Germline lookup yields CDR1 SNHLY and CDR2 FYNNEI. CDR3 in DNA: TGTGCCAGCAGGGCGACTAGAATGAACACCGGGGAGCTGTTTTTT. It specifies CASRATRMNTGELFF.

This clone was seen only once. V is TRBV10-3 and J is TRBJ1-2, with a possible D match to TRBD1 (6 bases). Trimming stripped 7 bases from V and 3 bases from J, with 12 bases between. Germline values: CDR1 ENHRY, CDR2 SYGVKD. The CDR3 has 13 amino acids. CDR3 sequence: CAIMGAGDYGYTF. CDR3 sequence (DNA): TGTGCCATCATGGGGGCCGGGGACTATGGCTACACCTTC.

The chain has TRBV11-2 and TRBJ1-4; D unclear. Looked up from germline, CDR1 is SGHAT and CDR2 is FQNNGV. The CDR3 loop spans 16 amino acids. Deletions cut 7 bases from V and 1 base from J, with 16 bases between. CDR3 residues: CASTEAVVRTNEKLFF. The CDR3 DNA reads as TGTGCCAGCACCGAGGCAGTTGTACGAACTAATGAAAAACTGTTTTTT.

The chain combines TRBV7-3 with TRBJ2-7, with 8 bases identical to TRBD2. The CDR3 loop spans 14 amino acids. Germline assignment: CDR1 SGHTA and CDR2 FQGTGA. V was clipped by 5 bases and J by 1 base; unmatched bases: 4. Here the CDR3 DNA reads TGTGCCAGCAGCCCAGCGGGAGCTTCCTACGAGCAGTACTTC. Translation: CASSPAGASYEQYF.

The V and J genes are TRBV4-3 and TRBJ1-1; the D is unclear. V was cut by 0 bases and J by 4 bases, with 18 bases left in between. This CDR3 has 17 amino acids. Germline CDR1 and CDR2: LGHNA and YSLEER. The DNA of the CDR3 is TGCGCCAGCAGCCAAGATTGGGAGGGCCCCGGTGGCACTGAAGCTTTCTTT. It specifies CASSQDWEGPGGTEAFF.

V gene TRBV7-2 combines with J gene TRBJ2-1, with 10 positions matching TRBD2. The germline CDR1 and CDR2 sequences are SGHTA and FQGNSA. The CDR3 sequence is 15 residues long. With 5 bases clipped from V and 6 bases from J, the junction kept 7 bases outside the gene matches. The DNA of the CDR3 is TGTGCCAGCAGCCCCACTAGCGGGGAAGGCAATGAGCAGTTCTTC. Encoded protein: CASSPTSGEGNEQFF. The whole variable domain, remainder taken from reference TRBV7-2 and TRBJ2-1, is GAGVSQSPSNKVTEKGKDVELRCDPISGHTALYWYRQSLGQGLEFLIYFQGNSAPDKSGLPSDRFSAERTGGSVSTLTIQRTQQEDSAVYLCASSPTSGEGNEQFFGPGTRLTVL.

The genes are TRBV4-1 and TRBJ2-2, with D uncertain. V shed 1 base and J shed 2 bases, with 5 bases lying between them. Germline V gives CDR1 MGHRA, CDR2 YSYEKL. The CDR3 length is 14 residues. The DNA for the CDR3 is TGCGCCAGCAGCCAAGCAAAAAACACCGGGGAGCTGTTTTTT. It encodes CASSQAKNTGELFF.

This clone was observed a single time. This sequence joins TRBV27 and TRBJ2-7; 10 positions agree with TRBD1. The CDR3 loop spans 15 amino acids. Germline V CDR1 and CDR2: MNHEY, SMNVEV (reference sequence). With V trimmed by 4 bases and J by 3 bases, 6 bases remained unmatched. The CDR3 nucleotides read TGTGCCAGCAGTTCGCCGGGACAGGGGAACTACGAGCAGTACTTC. Translating gives CASSSPGQGNYEQYF.

This chain joins TRBV7-3 and TRBJ2-3, with 9 bases fitting TRBD2. Trimming at V came to 3 bases and at J to 0 bases, leaving 4 bases not matched to a gene. CDR1 and CDR2 from the germline V gene are SGHTA and FQGTGA. This CDR3 contains 16 residues. Written as DNA, the CDR3 is TGTGCCAGCAGCTTGATAGCGGGAGTGAGCACAGATACGCAGTATTTT. This codes for CASSLIAGVSTDTQYF.

This clone was recorded a few times. The V gene is TRBV5-1, the J gene TRBJ2-1; no definite D call. Trimming removed 0 bases at V and 7 bases at J, with 11 bases between. Germline V CDR1 and CDR2: SGHRS, YFSETQ. The CDR3 spans 14 residues. The CDR3 spells CASSLDYSRNEQFF. CDR3 sequence (DNA): TGCGCCAGCAGCTTGGATTACTCGAGAAATGAGCAGTTCTTC. Complete variable domain (other parts from reference TRBV5-1 and TRBJ2-1): KAGVTQTPRYLIKTRGQQVTLSCSPISGHRSVSWYQQTPGQGLQFLFEYFSETQRNKGNFPGRFSGRQFSNSRSEMNVSTLELGDSALYLCASSLDYSRNEQFFGPGTRLTVL.

This clone was counted between two and nine times. The V gene is TRBV4-1, the J gene TRBJ1-2, with a possible D match to TRBD1 (5 bases). Germline values: CDR1 MGHRA, CDR2 YSYEKL. V was cut by 0 bases and J by 2 bases, with 25 bases left in between. The CDR3 length is 20 residues. The CDR3, as DNA: TGCGCCAGCAGCCAAGATTCCCCCGGCCAGGGCACCAAGCCGAACTATGGCTACACCTTC. As protein: CASSQDSPGQGTKPNYGYTF.

V usage is TRBV6-1 and J usage is TRBJ2-7, with D possibly TRBD2 on 6 matching bases. Germline lookup yields CDR1 MNHNS and CDR2 SASEGT. The CDR3 sequence is 14 residues long. Trimming stripped 0 bases from V and 7 bases from J, with 13 bases between. The DNA for the CDR3 is TGTGCCAGCAGTGAAGCCGGCAGGGCGGGAGAGCAGTACTTC. It is translated as CASSEAGRAGEQYF.

The rearrangement joins TRBV6-5 to TRBJ1-1; D possibly corresponds to TRBD1 (5 bases). V was clipped by 4 bases and J by 1 base, with 16 bases between them. CDR1 and CDR2 from the germline V gene are MNHEY and SVGAGI. This CDR3 spans 16 amino acids. The CDR3 is CASSSSSGVGNTEAFF. For the CDR3, the DNA is TGTGCCAGCAGTTCGAGTTCGGGGGTTGGGAACACTGAAGCTTTCTTT.

The chain employs TRBV7-2 and TRBJ2-7; the match to TRBD1 covers 10 bases. CDR3 size: 15 residues. Germline trimming cut 9 bases from V and 5 bases from J; bases unmatched to any gene: 13. The germline V gene encodes CDR1 SGHTA and CDR2 FQGNSA. The CDR3 sequence: CASLAGTGEFDEQYF. The CDR3 DNA reads as TGTGCCAGTCTGGCCGGGACAGGGGAATTCGACGAGCAGTACTTC.

The chain is built from TRBV28 and TRBJ2-1, with a weak D call TRBD1 (6 bases). Looked up from germline, CDR1 is MDHEN and CDR2 is SYDVKM. With 7 bases removed from V and 9 bases from J, the gap between germline ends came to 19 bases. CDR3 length: 14 residues. The CDR3 loop is CASTPWGPPSEQFF. The DNA for the CDR3 is TGTGCCAGCACCCCATGGGGGCCCCCCAGTGAGCAGTTCTTC.

This clone was detected only a few times. The chain links TRBV28 to TRBJ2-5; 9 bases fit TRBD1. The J call is uncertain, as TRBJ2-7 better fits the DNA end. The germline V gene has CDR1 MDHEN and CDR2 SYDVKM. There are 15 residues in the CDR3. The CDR3 here is CASSSVGTGLYEQYF. The CDR3 nucleotides are TGTGCCAGCAGTTCGGTGGGGACAGGGTTGTACGAGCAGTACTTC.

The chain employs TRBV5-1 and TRBJ2-2, with 10 bases fitting TRBD1. The CDR3 covers 16 residues. Trimming took 0 bases from V and 5 from J; bases not matched to a gene: 4. Germline CDR1 SGHRS, CDR2 YFSETQ. CDR3 nucleotide sequence: TGCGCCAGCAGCTTGGAGGGACAGGGGAAAACCGGGGAGCTGTTTTTT. Protein sequence: CASSLEGQGKTGELFF.

J is TRBJ2-1 and V is TRBV7-2; 12 nucleotides match TRBD2. CDR3 length equals 17 residues. Per germline, CDR1 SGHTA and CDR2 FQGNSA. The V segment lost 7 bases and the J segment 7 bases; nucleotides outside the gene matches: 14. The CDR3 DNA follows: TGTGCCAGCACCCCAGGTGGACTAGCGGGGCCGAGGAATGAGCAGTTCTTC. This gives the protein CASTPGGLAGPRNEQFF.

The rearrangement joins TRBV5-1 to TRBJ2-1; TRBD2 matches 10 bases. Germline lookup yields CDR1 SGHRS and CDR2 YFSETQ. J was trimmed by 4 bases and V by 4 bases; bases with no gene match: 5. There are 15 residues in the CDR3. CDR3 in DNA: TGCGCCAGCAGCACGGGGACTAGCGAATACAATGAGCAGTTCTTC. It yields the protein CASSTGTSEYNEQFF.